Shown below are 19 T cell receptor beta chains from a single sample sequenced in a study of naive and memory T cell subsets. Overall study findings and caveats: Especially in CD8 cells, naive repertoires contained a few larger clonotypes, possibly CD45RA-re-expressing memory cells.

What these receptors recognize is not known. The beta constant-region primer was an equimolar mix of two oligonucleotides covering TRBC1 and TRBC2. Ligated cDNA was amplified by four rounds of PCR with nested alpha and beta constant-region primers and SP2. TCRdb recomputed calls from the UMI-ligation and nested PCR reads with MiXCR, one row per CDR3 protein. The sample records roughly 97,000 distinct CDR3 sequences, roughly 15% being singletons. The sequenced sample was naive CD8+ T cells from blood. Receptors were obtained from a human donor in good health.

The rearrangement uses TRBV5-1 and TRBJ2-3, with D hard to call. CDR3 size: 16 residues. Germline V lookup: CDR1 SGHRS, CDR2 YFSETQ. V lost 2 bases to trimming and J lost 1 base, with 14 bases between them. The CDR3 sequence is CASSFDPDRGTDTQYF. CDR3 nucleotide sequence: TGCGCCAGCAGCTTCGACCCCGACCGGGGCACAGATACGCAGTATTTT.

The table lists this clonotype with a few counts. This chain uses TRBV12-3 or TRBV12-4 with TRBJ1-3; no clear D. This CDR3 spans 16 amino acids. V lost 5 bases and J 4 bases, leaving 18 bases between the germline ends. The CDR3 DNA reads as TGTGCCAGCAGTCCAACCCCGCCGGGGTCAGGAAACACCATATATTTT. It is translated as CASSPTPPGSGNTIYF.

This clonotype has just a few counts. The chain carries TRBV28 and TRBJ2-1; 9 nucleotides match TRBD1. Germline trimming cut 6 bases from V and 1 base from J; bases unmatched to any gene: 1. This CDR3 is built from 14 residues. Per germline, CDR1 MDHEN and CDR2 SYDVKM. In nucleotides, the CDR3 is TGTGCCAGCAGGGGGACAGGGTCCTACAATGAGCAGTTCTTC. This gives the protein CASRGTGSYNEQFF.

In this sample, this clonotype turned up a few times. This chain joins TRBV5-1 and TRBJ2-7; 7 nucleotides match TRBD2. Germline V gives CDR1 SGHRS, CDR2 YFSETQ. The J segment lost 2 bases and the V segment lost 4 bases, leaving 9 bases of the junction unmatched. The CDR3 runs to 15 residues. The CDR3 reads CASSHLAGQTYEQYF. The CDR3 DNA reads TGCGCCAGCAGCCATTTAGCGGGTCAGACCTACGAGCAGTACTTC.

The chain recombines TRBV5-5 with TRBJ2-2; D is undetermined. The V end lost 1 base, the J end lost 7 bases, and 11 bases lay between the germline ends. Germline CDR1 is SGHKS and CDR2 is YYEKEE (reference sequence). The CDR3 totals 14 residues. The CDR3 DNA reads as TGTGCCAGCAGCTTGAAGGGAAAACTCGGGGAGCTGTTTTTT. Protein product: CASSLKGKLGELFF.

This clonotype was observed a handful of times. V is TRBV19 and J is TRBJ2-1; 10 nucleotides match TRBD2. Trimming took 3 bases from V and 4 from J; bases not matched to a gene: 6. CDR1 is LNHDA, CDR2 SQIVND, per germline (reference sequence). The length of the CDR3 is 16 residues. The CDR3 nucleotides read TGTGCCAGTAGTATCGAAGAGACTAGCGGGTACAATGAGCAGTTCTTC. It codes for CASSIEETSGYNEQFF. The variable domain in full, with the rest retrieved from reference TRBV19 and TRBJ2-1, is DGGITQSPKYLFRKEGQNVTLSCEQNLNHDAMYWYRQDPGQGLRLIYYSQIVNDFQKGDIAEGYSVSREKKESFPLTVTSAQKNPTAFYLCASSIEETSGYNEQFFGPGTRLTVL.

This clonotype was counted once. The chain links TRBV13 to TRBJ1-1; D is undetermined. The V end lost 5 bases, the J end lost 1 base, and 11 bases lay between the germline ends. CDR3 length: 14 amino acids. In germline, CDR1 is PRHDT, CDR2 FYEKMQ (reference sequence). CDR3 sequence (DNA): TGTGCCAGCAGCGGAAAGACTGAGAACACTGAAGCTTTCTTT. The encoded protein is CASSGKTENTEAFF.

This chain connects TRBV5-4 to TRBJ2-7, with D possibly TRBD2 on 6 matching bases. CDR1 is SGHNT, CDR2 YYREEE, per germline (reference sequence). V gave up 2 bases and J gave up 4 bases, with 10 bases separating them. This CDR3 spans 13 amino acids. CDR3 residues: CASSLEEGYEQYF. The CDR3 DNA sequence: TGTGCCAGCAGCTTAGAGGAGGGATACGAGCAGTACTTC.

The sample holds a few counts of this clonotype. This CDR3 reads CASSEAMSSYNEQFF. CDR3 sequence (DNA): TGTGCCAGCAGCGAAGCCATGAGCTCCTACAATGAGCAGTTCTTC. The rearrangement uses TRBV12-3 or TRBV12-4 and TRBJ2-1; no clear D gene. The CDR3 totals 15 residues. The V end was cut by 6 bases, the J end by 0 bases, with 12 bases between.

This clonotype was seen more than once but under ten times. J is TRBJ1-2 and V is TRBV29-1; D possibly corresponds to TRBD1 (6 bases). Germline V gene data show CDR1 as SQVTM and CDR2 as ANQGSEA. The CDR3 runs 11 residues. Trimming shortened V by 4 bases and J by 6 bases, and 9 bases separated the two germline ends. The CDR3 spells CSVGGGNGYTF. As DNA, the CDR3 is TGCAGCGTTGGAGGGGGAAATGGCTACACCTTC. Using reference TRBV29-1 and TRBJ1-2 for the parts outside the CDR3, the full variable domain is SAVISQKPSRDICQRGTSLTIQCQVDSQVTMMFWYRQQPGQSLTLIATANQGSEATYESGFVIDKFPISRPNLTFSTLTVSNMSPEDSSIYLCSVGGGNGYTFGSGTRLTVV.

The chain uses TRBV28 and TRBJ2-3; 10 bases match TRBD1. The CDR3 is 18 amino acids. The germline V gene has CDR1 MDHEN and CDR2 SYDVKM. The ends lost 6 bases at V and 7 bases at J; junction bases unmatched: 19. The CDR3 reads CASRMGQGRALLEYTQYF. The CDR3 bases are TGTGCCAGCAGGATGGGACAGGGGAGAGCCCTCCTCGAATATACGCAGTATTTT.

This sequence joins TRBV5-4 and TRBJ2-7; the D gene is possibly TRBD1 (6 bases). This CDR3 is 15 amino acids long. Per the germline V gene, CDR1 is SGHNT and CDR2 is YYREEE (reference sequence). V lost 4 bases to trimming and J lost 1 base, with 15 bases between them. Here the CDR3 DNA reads TGTGCCAGCAGCCAGATCGAAGGACAGTCCTACGAGCAGTACTTC. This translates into CASSQIEGQSYEQYF.

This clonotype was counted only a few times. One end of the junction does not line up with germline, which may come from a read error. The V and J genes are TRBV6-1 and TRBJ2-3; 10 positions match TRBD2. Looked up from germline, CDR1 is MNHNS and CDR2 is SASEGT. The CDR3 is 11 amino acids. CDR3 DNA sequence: TGTGCCAGCAGGAGCGGGAGGGGTGAGGATTTT. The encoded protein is CASRSGRGEDF.

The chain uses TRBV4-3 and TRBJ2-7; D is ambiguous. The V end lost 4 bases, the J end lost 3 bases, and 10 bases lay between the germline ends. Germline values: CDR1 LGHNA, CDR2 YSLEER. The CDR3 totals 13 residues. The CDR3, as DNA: TGCGCCAGCAGCCCCCTTGGCGGCTACGAGCAGTACTTC. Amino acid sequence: CASSPLGGYEQYF.

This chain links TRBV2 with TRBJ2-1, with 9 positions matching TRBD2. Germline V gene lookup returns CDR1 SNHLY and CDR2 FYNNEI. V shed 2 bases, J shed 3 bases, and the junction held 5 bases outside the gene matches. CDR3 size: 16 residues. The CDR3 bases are TGTGCCAGCAGTGAATGGGCGGGAGGGGGCTACAATGAGCAGTTCTTC. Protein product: CASSEWAGGGYNEQFF.

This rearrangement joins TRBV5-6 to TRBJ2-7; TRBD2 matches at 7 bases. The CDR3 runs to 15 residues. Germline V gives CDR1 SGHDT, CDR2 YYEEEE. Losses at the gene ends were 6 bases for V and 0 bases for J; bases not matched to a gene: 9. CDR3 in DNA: TGTGCCAGCACCCCGCCGGGGGGAAACTCCTACGAGCAGTACTTC. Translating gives CASTPPGGNSYEQYF.

CDR3 nucleotide sequence: TGTGCCAGCAGCTCAGTAGCTGCCGGGACAGTGGAAGAAGGGCCTGAAAAACTGTTTTTT. Amino acids: CASSSVAAGTVEEGPEKLFF. The chain has TRBV7-9 and TRBJ1-4; 7 bases match TRBD1. V gave up 4 bases and J gave up 7 bases; unmatched junction bases: 24. CDR3 length equals 20 residues. Per the germline V gene, CDR1 is SEHNR and CDR2 is FQNEAQ (reference sequence).

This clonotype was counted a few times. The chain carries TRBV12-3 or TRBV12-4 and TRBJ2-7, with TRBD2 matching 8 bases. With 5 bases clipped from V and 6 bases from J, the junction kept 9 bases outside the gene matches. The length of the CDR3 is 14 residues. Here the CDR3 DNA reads TGTGCCAGCAGTCCGAGGACTAGCCTCAGCGAGCAGTACTTC. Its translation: CASSPRTSLSEQYF.

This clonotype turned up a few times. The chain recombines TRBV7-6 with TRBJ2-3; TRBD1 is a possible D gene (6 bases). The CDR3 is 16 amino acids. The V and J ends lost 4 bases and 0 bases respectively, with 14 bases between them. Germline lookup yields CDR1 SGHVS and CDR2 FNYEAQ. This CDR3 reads CASSSNRVTSTDTQYF. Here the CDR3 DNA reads TGTGCCAGCAGCTCCAACAGGGTTACTAGCACAGATACGCAGTATTTT.